This TCR beta chain appears in the sequencing data of a study of cytomegalovirus exposure and HLA in healthy donors. The study, taken as a whole, reports: The study assumed roughly uniform donor sequencing depth for presence/absence analyses. Earlier analysis looked at TCR beta V segments, and most were productive about 90% or about 30% of the time. Cytomegalovirus-associated status was assigned to 164 TCR beta chains.

Details on this clone: What it recognizes is unknown.

CDR3 length equals 14 residues. CDR1 is GTSNPN, CDR2 SVGIG, per germline (reference sequence). The V and J ends lost 5 bases and 8 bases respectively, with 16 bases between them. Researchers ran the PCR with 60 Vbeta and 13 Jbeta primers. Method: immunoSEQ multiplex PCR; TCRdb's copy keeps in-frame clones and lacks some. This sample has approximately 140,000 clones, with approximately 72% found just once. The chain links TRBV30 to TRBJ1-6; D possibly corresponds to TRBD1 (6 bases). Specimen: PBMCs. This clonotype was obtained from a human donor in good health. The CDR3 protein is CAWSTRGADSPLHF. In nucleotides, the CDR3 is TGTGCCTGGTCGACGCGGGGGGCTGATTCACCCCTCCACTTT.